The clone carrying this T cell receptor beta chain was detected only a few times. For the second PCR, which ran for about 6 to 11 cycles, a sample-barcoded 5' primer and a J-beta primer mix were used. TCRdb redid the calling of the 5' RACE reads with MiXCR, one entry per CDR3 protein. The data contain hundreds of thousands of distinct CDR3 sequences, 40% to 45% of them singletons. These data originate in a study of blood T cells in healthy people across ages. The CDR3 consists of 18 residues. Germline V CDR1 and CDR2: SGHRS, YFSETQ. After removal of 0 bases from V and 0 bases from J, the junction contained 4 bases not matched to a gene.

The chain couples TRBV5-1 to TRBJ2-6; TRBD2 matches 9 bases. This sequence was found in a woman aged 60 to 75 in good health. The source material was blood. The CDR3 sequence: CASSLVLAGSSGANVLTF. In DNA, the CDR3 is TGCGCCAGCAGCTTGGTCCTAGCGGGGAGCTCTGGGGCCAACGTCCTGACTTTC.